The next 32 T cell receptor beta chains were all read from a single sample in a study of T-cell reconstitution after alpha-beta-depleted transplantation in children. This sample's TCRbeta library carried unique molecular identifier barcodes. Using its own MiXCR run on the PCR reads, TCRdb lists one record per CDR3 protein. The data hold approximately 300,000 distinct CDR3 sequences, with 9.5% to 13% observed a single time. The specimen comprised peripheral blood, sampled 180 days after TCRalphabeta/CD19-depleted stem cell transplant. The source of these receptors is a male patient between 2 and 10 years old who had a stem cell transplant for chronic granulomatous disease, so the T cells may come from the graft donor.

The sample holds many counts of this clonotype. The V call is TRBV9, the J call TRBJ2-1; 10 bases align to TRBD2. Germline CDR1 is SGDLS and CDR2 is YYNGEE. The CDR3 consists of 15 residues. V was pared by 5 bases and J by 4 bases, with 6 bases of the junction left unmatched. The CDR3 here is CASSVTSGNYNEQFF. CDR3 in DNA: TGTGCCAGCAGTGTTACTAGCGGGAATTACAATGAGCAGTTCTTC.

This clonotype occurred many times. The J gene is TRBJ2-3, the V gene TRBV3-1, with 7 bases identical to TRBD2. Germline lookup yields CDR1 LGHDT and CDR2 YNNKEL (reference sequence). This CDR3 contains 18 residues. Trimming took 3 bases from V and 2 from J; bases not matched to a gene: 14. The CDR3 sequence: CASSQLTGAGKITDTQYF. CDR3 nucleotide sequence: TGTGCCAGCAGCCAGCTCACGGGAGCGGGGAAAATCACAGATACGCAGTATTTT.

At least ten counts were recorded for this clonotype. This chain connects TRBV7-3 to TRBJ2-3; D gene ambiguous. The CDR3 length is 16 residues. Deletions cut 1 base from V and 6 bases from J, with 17 bases between. Germline V CDR1 and CDR2: SGHTA, FQGTGA. The CDR3 spells CASSLMARRKLDTQYF. The CDR3 coding sequence is TGTGCCAGCAGCTTAATGGCGCGGAGAAAGTTGGATACGCAGTATTTT. The full variable domain, in which reference TRBV7-3 and TRBJ2-3 provide the parts outside the CDR3, is GAGVSQTPSNKVTEKGKYVELRCDPISGHTALYWYRQSLGQGPEFLIYFQGTGAADDSGLPNDRFFAVRPEGSVSTLKIQRTERGDSAVYLCASSLMARRKLDTQYFGPGTRLTVL.

This clonotype was recorded at least ten times. The V call is TRBV20-1, the J call TRBJ2-7; weak D call: TRBD2 (5 bases). The CDR3 contains 12 residues. The V end lost 6 bases, the J end lost 7 bases, and 16 bases lay between the germline ends. CDR1 and CDR2 from the germline V gene are DFQATT and SNEGSKA (reference sequence). The CDR3 coding sequence is TGCAGTGCCCCTGCTAGCACGAAAGAGCAGTACTTC. Translating gives CSAPASTKEQYF.

This clonotype was detected many times. This chain joins TRBV20-1 and TRBJ1-2; the match to TRBD1 covers 10 bases. Germline loops: CDR1 DFQATT, CDR2 SNEGSKA (reference sequence). J was trimmed by 0 bases and V by 1 base; bases with no gene match: 2. The CDR3 is 15 residues long. This chain's CDR3 is CSARGGTGANYGYTF. The DNA for the CDR3 is TGCAGTGCTAGAGGGGGGACAGGGGCTAACTATGGCTACACCTTC.

This clonotype was seen ten or more times. The chain uses TRBV29-1 and TRBJ2-2; either TRBD1 or TRBD2 may fit D (5 bases each). The CDR3 runs 13 residues. Trimming shortened V by 8 bases and J by 0 bases, and 10 bases separated the two germline ends. Per the germline V gene, CDR1 is SQVTM and CDR2 is ANQGSEA. The CDR3 is CSYGASNTGELFF. CDR3 DNA: TGCAGCTACGGGGCTTCGAACACCGGGGAGCTGTTTTTT.

This clonotype was picked up many times. The chain links TRBV20-1 to TRBJ2-1, with 13 bases lining up with TRBD2. The V segment lost 0 bases and the J segment 8 bases; nucleotides outside the gene matches: 4. The CDR3 length is 15 residues. Germline V gene sequence: CDR1 DFQATT, CDR2 SNEGSKA (reference sequence). CDR3 sequence reads: CSARETSGRIDEQFF. The DNA of the CDR3 is TGCAGTGCTAGAGAGACTAGCGGGAGGATTGATGAGCAGTTCTTC.

In regard to this clonotype: One junction end disagrees with the germline gene, perhaps due to a read error. The rearrangement links TRBV5-1 to TRBJ2-7; D is unclear. Germline CDR1 SGHRS, CDR2 YFSETQ. The CDR3 totals 15 residues. CDR3 loop: CANSLASVVGYEQYF. In nucleotides, the CDR3 is TGCGCCAACAGCTTGGCCTCAGTAGTCGGTTACGAGCAGTACTTC.

This clonotype has a count of ten or more. The gene calls are TRBV6-2 or TRBV6-3 and TRBJ1-1; maybe TRBD1 (6 bases). CDR1 and CDR2 (germline): MNHEY, SVGEGT. V shed 7 bases and J shed 1 base, with 10 bases lying between them. The CDR3 runs to 13 residues. In DNA form, the CDR3 reads TGTGCCAGCATCCGGGGGCAGAACACTGAAGCTTTCTTT. As protein: CASIRGQNTEAFF.

The V call is TRBV12-3 or TRBV12-4, the J call TRBJ1-5; D remains unclear. This CDR3 spans 14 amino acids. The V end was cut by 0 bases, the J end by 3 bases, with 6 bases between. CDR3 DNA sequence: TGTGCCAGCAGTTTAGCTGGCAACAATCAGCCCCAGCATTTT. Its protein product is CASSLAGNNQPQHF.

This clonotype showed up many times. The chain employs TRBV12-3 or TRBV12-4 and TRBJ1-4; maybe TRBD1 (6 bases). The CDR3 runs 14 residues. The ends were cut back, 3 bases at V and 11 bases at J, with 16 bases in the middle. CDR3 bases: TGTGCCAGCAGTTTTTGGGATACAGGGTCTAAACTGTTTTTT. Translating it yields CASSFWDTGSKLFF.

There are many counts of this clonotype. This rearrangement joins TRBV20-1 to TRBJ1-3; D remains unclear. Germline V gives CDR1 DFQATT, CDR2 SNEGSKA (reference sequence). This CDR3 has 14 residues. V shed 3 bases and J shed 7 bases, with 16 bases lying between them. CDR3: CSARVPGGGNTIYF. CDR3 coding DNA: TGCAGTGCTAGGGTCCCCGGAGGCGGGAACACCATATATTTT.

Comment on this clonotype: This clone may be a read error of a much larger clone one base away. The CDR3 end shows no conserved phenylalanine or tryptophan, and so a read error is likely. This sequence joins TRBV29-1 and TRBJ2-7; D ambiguous. This CDR3 contains 13 residues. Germline assignment: CDR1 SQVTM and CDR2 ANQGSEA. Trimming stripped 6 bases from V and 5 bases from J, with 17 bases between. The CDR3: CSVSPGARDEQYL. The DNA of the CDR3 is TGCAGCGTCTCCCCGGGCGCTCGAGACGAGCAGTACTTA.

This clonotype was found many times. The CDR3 protein is CASSSGSTYYTDTQYF. In nucleotides, the CDR3 is TGTGCCAGCAGTTCAGGGTCCACCTATTACACAGATACGCAGTATTTT. The chain is built from TRBV28 and TRBJ2-3, with D perhaps matching TRBD1 (5 bases). Per the germline V gene, CDR1 is MDHEN and CDR2 is SYDVKM. The CDR3 covers 16 residues. Trimming left V 4 bases short and J 2 bases short, with 16 bases between.

This clonotype has just a few counts. This chain connects TRBV4-1 to TRBJ2-1, with TRBD2 matching over 7 bases. With 1 base clipped from V and 7 bases from J, the junction kept 4 bases outside the gene matches. Germline assignment: CDR1 MGHRA and CDR2 YSYEKL. This CDR3 region has 14 residues. The CDR3 coding sequence is TGCGCCAGCAGCCAAGCGGGTAGCGGGAATGAGCAGTTCTTC. The encoded protein is CASSQAGSGNEQFF.

Remarks on this clonotype: A much larger clonotype is one base distant, so this may be a read error. This sequence joins TRBV29-1 and TRBJ2-3; maybe TRBD2 (7 bases). Germline-derived CDR1 and CDR2 are SQVTM and ANQGSEA. This CDR3 is 12 amino acids long. The DNA for the CDR3 is TGCAGCGTTGAAGATCGCGGCGGGGGCACGGCTTTT. This gives the protein CSVEDRGGGTAF.

This clonotype was counted many times. This sequence joins TRBV20-1 and TRBJ2-7, with TRBD2 identical over 10 bases. This CDR3 is built from 15 residues. The V and J ends lost 3 bases and 4 bases, in that order; junction bases with no gene match: 9. Germline assignment: CDR1 DFQATT and CDR2 SNEGSKA (reference sequence). For the CDR3, the DNA is TGCAGTGCTAGGTCGCGAGCTAGCGGGAGATACGAGCAGTACTTC. Protein sequence: CSARSRASGRYEQYF.

This clonotype has a count of ten or more. The V call is TRBV18, the J call TRBJ2-5; D may correspond to TRBD1 or TRBD2 (6 bases each). With 2 bases removed from V and 1 base from J, the gap between germline ends came to 11 bases. CDR1 KGHSH and CDR2 LQKENI come from the germline V gene. The CDR3 runs 15 residues. CDR3 in amino acids: CASSPGEGGQETQYF. The CDR3 bases are TGTGCCAGCTCACCAGGAGAGGGGGGCCAAGAGACCCAGTACTTC.

In its sample, this clonotype was seen many times. The chain couples TRBV10-3 to TRBJ1-1, with 7 bases matching TRBD1. Germline-derived CDR1 and CDR2 are ENHRY and SYGVKD. V lost 5 bases to trimming and J lost 2 bases; unmatched junction nucleotides: 2. The CDR3 is 13 amino acids. This CDR3 reads CAISWTGNTEAFF. The CDR3, as DNA: TGTGCCATCAGTTGGACAGGTAACACTGAAGCTTTCTTT.

This chain uses TRBV3-1 with TRBJ2-1, with D hard to call. Germline CDR1 and CDR2: LGHDT and YNNKEL (reference sequence). V was clipped by 3 bases and J by 5 bases, with 8 bases between them. The CDR3 runs 13 residues. CDR3 sequence reads: CASSQSFDNEQFF. For the CDR3, the DNA is TGTGCCAGCAGCCAGTCGTTCGACAATGAGCAGTTCTTC.

In its sample, this clonotype was seen many times. The chain employs TRBV7-9 and TRBJ2-1; D may be TRBD1 or TRBD2 (5 bases each). The V gene lost 4 bases and the J gene lost 5 bases, with 9 bases spanning the gap. The germline CDR1 and CDR2 sequences are SEHNR and FQNEAQ (reference sequence). This CDR3 is 13 amino acids long. The CDR3 DNA is TGTGCCAGCAGCTCGGGACCCAACAATGAGCAGTTCTTC. Translating it yields CASSSGPNNEQFF.

This clonotype showed up many times. The V call is TRBV7-9, the J call TRBJ2-1, with D possibly matching TRBD2 (6 bases). This CDR3 comprises 12 residues. V lost 5 bases and J lost 9, with 11 bases in between. Germline V gene lookup returns CDR1 SEHNR and CDR2 FQNEAQ (reference sequence). The CDR3 here is CASSVTSSEQFF. The DNA of the CDR3 is TGTGCCAGCAGCGTTACTAGCAGTGAGCAGTTCTTC.

The table lists this clonotype with many counts. This sequence joins TRBV4-2 and TRBJ2-6; D ambiguous. Trimming cost V 0 bases and J 0 bases, with 3 bases left between them. Germline V lookup: CDR1 LGHNA, CDR2 YNFKEQ. The CDR3 covers 15 residues. CDR3 in amino acids: CASSQDGSGANVLTF. The CDR3 bases are TGTGCCAGCAGCCAAGATGGCTCTGGGGCCAACGTCCTGACTTTC.

This clonotype is judged medium-sized. The chain joins TRBV7-2 to TRBJ2-3; D possibly corresponds to TRBD1 (6 bases). Germline lookup yields CDR1 SGHTA and CDR2 FQGNSA. CDR3 length: 13 residues. Trimming removed 2 bases at V and 6 bases at J, with 9 bases between. This CDR3 is CASSLRGSDTQYF. CDR3 bases: TGTGCCAGCAGCTTAAGGGGGTCGGATACGCAGTATTTT.

This clonotype has ten or more counts. The chain combines TRBV18 with TRBJ2-3; D is tentatively TRBD1 or TRBD2 (5 bases each). The CDR3 is 14 amino acids. Germline V CDR1 and CDR2: KGHSH, LQKENI. Between the trimmed V and J ends, which lost 6 bases and 6 bases, there was a span of 16 bases. In DNA, the CDR3 is TGTGCCAGCTCGTCACCGGGGCCTGAGGATACGCAGTATTTT. Protein sequence: CASSSPGPEDTQYF.

This clonotype was detected many times. The V call is TRBV4-3, the J call TRBJ2-1; possible D gene TRBD2, 7 bases. There are 17 residues in the CDR3. The germline V and J ends were trimmed by 1 base and 2 bases, with 15 bases remaining between them. Germline V lookup: CDR1 LGHNA, CDR2 YSLEER. The chain's CDR3 is CASSQVLQGGPYNEQFF. CDR3 nucleotides: TGCGCCAGCAGCCAAGTCCTACAGGGAGGGCCCTACAATGAGCAGTTCTTC.

This clonotype was counted many times. The chain uses TRBV4-1 and TRBJ1-3; TRBD1 might be the D (6 bases). The V gene lost 1 base and the J gene lost 4 bases, with 8 bases spanning the gap. CDR3 length equals 14 residues. Germline CDR1 MGHRA, CDR2 YSYEKL. The CDR3 sequence: CASSQAGVGNTIYF. CDR3 nucleotide sequence: TGCGCCAGCAGCCAAGCAGGGGTCGGAAACACCATATATTTT.

This clonotype was counted ten times or more. The chain links TRBV4-3 to TRBJ2-7; a possible D gene is TRBD2 (7 bases). Trimming shortened V by 2 bases and J by 6 bases, and 20 bases separated the two germline ends. The CDR3 has 16 amino acids. The germline CDR1 and CDR2 sequences are LGHNA and YSLEER. CDR3 loop: CASSQYHRGATSEQYF. CDR3 sequence (DNA): TGCGCCAGCAGCCAATACCATCGGGGGGCGACCTCCGAGCAGTACTTC.

In its sample, this clonotype was seen many times. V usage is TRBV24-1 and J usage is TRBJ2-3, with 9 bases fitting TRBD1. In germline, CDR1 is KGHDR, CDR2 SFDVKD. J gave up 2 bases and V 9 bases, and 5 bases lay outside the gene matches. This CDR3 has 14 amino acids. DNA for the CDR3: TGTGCCACCGCGGACAGGGGATTCACAGATACGCAGTATTTT. Its translation is CATADRGFTDTQYF.

This clonotype was seen more than once but under ten times. This rearrangement joins TRBV18 to TRBJ1-4; D remains unclear. V lost 2 bases, J lost 0 bases, and 16 bases lay in between. Germline V gene lookup returns CDR1 KGHSH and CDR2 LQKENI. The CDR3 has 18 residues. The CDR3 here is CASSPRSSLMATNEKLFF. The CDR3 nucleotides read TGTGCCAGCTCACCAAGATCTTCTCTCATGGCAACTAATGAAAAACTGTTTTTT.

This clonotype has ten or more counts. The chain joins TRBV27 to TRBJ2-7, with D perhaps assigned TRBD1 or TRBD2 (5 bases each). Germline values: CDR1 MNHEY, CDR2 SMNVEV (reference sequence). This CDR3 spans 13 amino acids. V gave up 5 bases and J gave up 3 bases, with 11 bases separating them. CDR3 bases: TGTGCCAGCAGTCCGCGTGGGGGCTACGAGCAGTACTTC. Its translation: CASSPRGGYEQYF.

This clonotype was recorded many times. The chain employs TRBV29-1 and TRBJ2-1; D is ambiguous. Trimming cost V 3 bases and J 1 base, with 7 bases left between them. Germline CDR1 SQVTM, CDR2 ANQGSEA. The CDR3 contains 13 residues. The CDR3 bases are TGCAGCGTTGAGGAAATTTCCTACAATGAGCAGTTCTTC. This sequence encodes CSVEEISYNEQFF.